This T cell receptor (beta chain) was found in a study of technical replicates of blood from several donors. Generated by immunoSEQ multiplex PCR, the TCRdb table keeps only in-frame clones and is missing some. The sample contains some 70,000 clones, roughly 92% of which appear only once. This CDR3 comprises 16 residues. With V trimmed by 3 bases and J by 5 bases, 9 bases remained unmatched. Germline lookup yields CDR1 MDHEN and CDR2 SYDVKM. Specimen: T cells isolated from PBMCs. This chain joins TRBV28 and TRBJ2-2; 7 positions match TRBD1. The receptor was isolated from a human donor in good health. The chain's CDR3 is CASSFLDRQGTGELFF. CDR3 in DNA: TGTGCCAGCAGTTTCCTGGACAGGCAGGGAACCGGGGAGCTGTTTTTT.